This T cell receptor beta chain was recorded in a study of Ad26.COV2.S vaccination and SARS-CoV-2 variants. Clones were sequenced by immunoSEQ multiplex PCR, and TCRdb holds only the in-frame ones, with some missing. The data contain 350,000 to 400,000 clones, about nine tenths of them singletons. V was shortened by 3 bases and J by 8 bases, with 13 bases between the two germline ends. This CDR3 contains 13 residues. The treatment was: about 20 received Ad26.COV2.S at low or high dose, single or two shots; about 5 received placebo; per-sample allocation not given. Material that was analyzed had been drawn on day 63 after the first vaccine or placebo injection.

This clonotype was sampled from a person between 18 and 65 years old who received the Ad26.COV2.S COVID-19 vaccine or a placebo. The material sequenced was peripheral blood, taken in a trial of Ad26.COV2.S vaccine versus placebo. This chain uses TRBV12-3 or TRBV12-4 with TRBJ1-2; tentatively, D is TRBD1 (5 bases). The CDR3 DNA reads as TGTGCCAGCAGTTTTGTAGGGGTGGCCGGCTACACCTTC. The encoded protein is CASSFVGVAGYTF.